The 15 T cell receptor beta chains presented below share a single source sample, sequenced in a study of cytomegalovirus exposure and HLA in healthy donors. The PCR employed 60 Vbeta primers together with 13 Jbeta primers. The assay was immunoSEQ multiplex PCR, and TCRdb's table has in-frame clones only and misses some. The sample has 30,000 to 40,000 clones, about two thirds seen once. The source material was PBMCs. The source of these receptors is a man in his forties or fifties in good health and CMV-seropositive.

This chain links TRBV5-4 with TRBJ2-1; a weak D match, TRBD2 (6 bases). With 0 bases removed from V and 4 bases from J, the gap between germline ends came to 11 bases. Germline loops: CDR1 SGHNT, CDR2 YYREEE (reference sequence). The CDR3 runs to 15 residues. This CDR3 reads CASSLDRGSYNEQFF. In DNA form, the CDR3 reads TGTGCCAGCAGCTTGGACCGGGGGTCGTACAATGAGCAGTTCTTC.

This clone has a single count. This sequence joins TRBV6-1 and TRBJ1-2; D unclear. The V gene's germline CDR1 is MNHNS and CDR2 SASEGT. Trimming removed 3 bases at V and 8 bases at J, with 13 bases between. This CDR3 is built from 13 residues. The CDR3 here is CASSDPVPKGYTF. The CDR3 DNA reads as TGTGCCAGCAGTGACCCGGTGCCTAAGGGCTACACCTTC.

This rearrangement joins TRBV7-9 to TRBJ2-3, with D uncertain. From germline, CDR1 is SEHNR and CDR2 FQNEAQ (reference sequence). Deletions cut 2 bases from V and 2 bases from J, with 8 bases between. This CDR3 spans 14 amino acids. CDR3 in amino acids: CASSLSLSTDTQYF. The CDR3 DNA sequence: TGTGCCAGCAGCTTAAGCCTTTCCACAGATACGCAGTATTTT.

The chain joins TRBV29-1 to TRBJ2-4; 7 nucleotides line up with TRBD2. V gave up 0 bases and J gave up 0 bases; unmatched junction bases: 2. From germline, CDR1 is SQVTM and CDR2 ANQGSEA. There are 15 residues in the CDR3. DNA of the CDR3: TGCAGCGTTGAAGATCGGGGGGTAGCCAAAAACATTCAGTACTTC. This codes for CSVEDRGVAKNIQYF.

The V and J genes are TRBV11-3 and TRBJ2-3; D is ambiguous. The V gene's germline CDR1 is SGHNT and CDR2 YENEEA. The CDR3 spans 15 residues. The V end was cut by 1 base, the J end by 4 bases, with 12 bases between. This CDR3 reads CASSLAPPPADTQYF. The CDR3 nucleotides are TGTGCCAGCAGCTTAGCCCCTCCCCCCGCAGATACGCAGTATTTT. The variable domain in full, completed from reference TRBV11-3 and TRBJ2-3, reads EAGVVQSPRYKIIEKKQPVAFWCNPISGHNTLYWYLQNLGQGPELLIRYENEEAVDDSQLPKDRFSAERLKGVDSTLKIQPAELGDSAVYLCASSLAPPPADTQYFGPGTRLTVL.

The rearrangement links TRBV2 to TRBJ2-3; TRBD1 aligns across 7 bases. Trimming removed 8 bases from V and 0 bases from J; junction bases left unmatched: 8. Germline CDR1 reads SNHLY; CDR2 reads FYNNEI. The CDR3 totals 15 residues. CDR3 residues: CASGGQARSTDTQYF. The DNA for the CDR3 is TGTGCCAGCGGAGGACAGGCAAGAAGCACAGATACGCAGTATTTT.

CDR3 protein: CASSSTAGAGELFF. The CDR3 bases are TGCGCCAGCAGCTCTACTGCGGGGGCCGGGGAGCTGTTTTTT. The chain combines TRBV5-1 with TRBJ2-2, with 7 bases that match TRBD2. CDR3 length equals 14 residues. V dropped 3 bases and J dropped 6; count of bases not matched to a gene: 5. The germline gives CDR1 SGHRS, CDR2 YFSETQ.

The chain combines TRBV11-2 with TRBJ2-6; D gene ambiguous. Per the germline V gene, CDR1 is SGHAT and CDR2 is FQNNGV. Trimming took 1 base from V and 4 from J, leaving 11 bases between them. The CDR3 extends over 16 amino acids. The CDR3 region has the DNA TGTGCCAGCAGCTTAGTAACCGGTCTGGGGGCCAACGTCCTGACTTTC. Translating gives CASSLVTGLGANVLTF.

The chain has TRBV6-1 and TRBJ2-5; TRBD1 matches 8 bases. CDR1 is MNHNS and CDR2 is SASEGT in the germline V gene. The V and J ends lost 5 bases and 4 bases, in that order; junction bases with no gene match: 9. The CDR3 consists of 15 residues. The CDR3, as DNA: TGTGCCAGCAGTCCTACAAATGGACAGGGAGAGACCCAGTACTTC. It is translated as CASSPTNGQGETQYF.

This sequence joins TRBV4-1 and TRBJ1-3; no firm D call. This CDR3 region has 15 residues. V lost 0 bases, J lost 5 bases, and 11 bases lay in between. CDR1 and CDR2 from the germline V gene are MGHRA and YSYEKL. The CDR3 protein is CASSQDPRLRNTIYF. The DNA of the CDR3 is TGCGCCAGCAGCCAAGATCCTAGACTTCGAAACACCATATATTTT.

This chain uses TRBV11-2 with TRBJ1-1; D gene ambiguous. V lost 5 bases and J 4 bases, leaving 8 bases between the germline ends. Germline V CDR1 and CDR2: SGHAT, FQNNGV. The CDR3 has 12 amino acids. The CDR3, as DNA: TGTGCCAGCAGCCCACTCGTCACTGAAGCTTTCTTT. Protein product: CASSPLVTEAFF.

The chain couples TRBV5-4 to TRBJ1-2, with a possible D match to TRBD1 (6 bases). Germline loops: CDR1 SGHNT, CDR2 YYREEE (reference sequence). Trimming took off 0 bases at V and 3 bases at J, with 12 bases between the two ends. This CDR3 region has 15 residues. The CDR3 DNA reads TGTGCCAGCAGCTTGGAGGGGGTCGCCTACTATGGCTACACCTTC. The encoded protein is CASSLEGVAYYGYTF.

The J gene is TRBJ2-2, the V gene TRBV25-1; D remains ambiguous. V lost 4 bases, J lost 4 bases, and 4 bases lay in between. Germline values: CDR1 MGHDK, CDR2 SYGVNS. This CDR3 spans 12 amino acids. The CDR3 is CASSVSTGELFF. The CDR3 nucleotides read TGTGCCAGCAGTGTTAGCACCGGGGAGCTGTTTTTT.

The V call is TRBV12-5, the J call TRBJ2-2, with 10 bases aligning to TRBD1. This CDR3 comprises 13 residues. Per the germline V gene, CDR1 is LGHNT and CDR2 is FRNRAP. J was trimmed by 6 bases and V by 5 bases; bases with no gene match: 0. CDR3 amino acids: CASGGQGAGELFF. CDR3 coding DNA: TGTGCTAGTGGTGGACAGGGGGCCGGGGAGCTGTTTTTT.

The table lists this clone with a few counts. The rearrangement uses TRBV25-1 and TRBJ2-7, with 8 bases aligning to TRBD1. J lost 12 bases, V lost 3 bases, and 22 bases had no gene match. CDR3 size: 17 residues. CDR1 MGHDK and CDR2 SYGVNS come from the germline V gene. The CDR3 DNA sequence: TGTGCCAGCAGTGACTCCGTATCAGGGACAGGAAAAGGGGTGGTGTACTTC. Protein product: CASSDSVSGTGKGVVYF.